One and the same sample provided the 20 T cell receptor beta chains below, sequenced in a study of blood T cell repertoires in COVID-19. Generated by immunoSEQ multiplex PCR, the TCRdb table keeps only in-frame clones and is missing some. The repertoire holds a few hundred thousand clones, about 90% seen once, with roughly 2% in the top ten. Material for sequencing was peripheral blood. These receptors were obtained from a woman in her 50s who had recovered from COVID-19.

J is TRBJ1-5 and V is TRBV19; no clear D. This CDR3 has 15 amino acids. From germline, CDR1 is LNHDA and CDR2 SQIVND (reference sequence). V was clipped by 1 base and J by 7 bases, with 14 bases between them. CDR3 loop: CASSIGARVKQPQHF. The DNA for the CDR3 is TGTGCCAGTAGTATAGGGGCGAGGGTAAAACAGCCCCAGCATTTT. The variable domain in full, completed from reference TRBV19 and TRBJ1-5, reads DGGITQSPKYLFRKEGQNVTLSCEQNLNHDAMYWYRQDPGQGLRLIYYSQIVNDFQKGDIAEGYSVSREKKESFPLTVTSAQKNPTAFYLCASSIGARVKQPQHFGDGTRLSIL.

J is TRBJ2-5 and V is TRBV14, with D tentatively TRBD1 (6 bases). The CDR3 is made up of 13 amino acids. Looked up from germline, CDR1 is SGHDN and CDR2 is FVKESK. V lost 2 bases to trimming and J lost 8 bases, with 12 bases between them. The CDR3 sequence: CASSQSLGGTQYF. The CDR3 nucleotides are TGTGCCAGCAGCCAAAGCTTAGGGGGTACCCAGTACTTC.

V gene TRBV7-6 combines with J gene TRBJ1-4, with a weak D call TRBD1 (5 bases). Germline V gene sequence: CDR1 SGHVS, CDR2 FNYEAQ. V lost 4 bases and J lost 0, with 9 bases in between. The CDR3 is 15 residues long. The CDR3: CASSSTVSTNEKLFF. In DNA form, the CDR3 reads TGTGCCAGCAGCTCGACAGTATCAACTAATGAAAAACTGTTTTTT.

The chain employs TRBV27 and TRBJ2-1, with 8 bases matching TRBD1. This CDR3 contains 14 residues. The V gene end was trimmed by 8 bases and the J gene end by 8 bases; junction bases not matched to a gene: 11. Looked up from germline, CDR1 is MNHEY and CDR2 is SMNVEV (reference sequence). CDR3 DNA sequence: TGTGCCAGCCACAGGGGGTTTGTTATGGATGAGCAGTTCTTC. It specifies CASHRGFVMDEQFF.

Many counts were recorded for this clone. The rearrangement uses TRBV7-3 and TRBJ2-7; 11 bases map to TRBD1. V shed 8 bases, J shed 3 bases, and the junction held 9 bases outside the gene matches. Germline-derived CDR1 and CDR2 are SGHTA and FQGTGA. The CDR3 is 15 amino acids. The CDR3 reads CASAGGQGANYEQYF. In DNA, the CDR3 is TGTGCCAGCGCGGGAGGACAGGGGGCCAACTACGAGCAGTACTTC. The complete variable domain, with remaining parts taken from reference TRBV7-3 and TRBJ2-7, reads GAGVSQTPSNKVTEKGKYVELRCDPISGHTALYWYRQSLGQGPEFLIYFQGTGAADDSGLPNDRFFAVRPEGSVSTLKIQRTERGDSAVYLCASAGGQGANYEQYFGPGTRLTVT.

This chain links TRBV27 with TRBJ2-1; perhaps TRBD2 as D (5 bases). The CDR3 is 14 residues long. Trimming took off 6 bases at V and 4 bases at J, with 13 bases between the two ends. Germline lookup yields CDR1 MNHEY and CDR2 SMNVEV (reference sequence). CDR3 sequence: CASSPGNPYNEQFF. In nucleotides, the CDR3 is TGTGCCAGCAGCCCGGGGAACCCTTACAATGAGCAGTTCTTC.

This clone was counted ten times or more. Other DNA variants within this sample encode the same CDR3. J is TRBJ1-5 and V is TRBV6-6, with no clear D. The CDR3 totals 13 residues. V shed 0 bases and J shed 6 bases, with 6 bases lying between them. Germline assignment: CDR1 MNHNY and CDR2 SVGAGI (reference sequence). CDR3 in DNA: TGTGCCAGCAGTTACTCGCGGGGTCAGCCCCAGCATTTT. It specifies CASSYSRGQPQHF.

This clone has more than one count but fewer than ten. The chain uses TRBV7-2 and TRBJ1-1; a possible D gene is TRBD1 (5 bases). Germline CDR1 SGHTA, CDR2 FQGNSA. The CDR3 loop spans 15 amino acids. The V end lost 0 bases, the J end lost 7 bases, and 15 bases lay between the germline ends. In DNA form, the CDR3 reads TGTGCCAGCAGCTTAGCGGGCAGGGTGCTCGGTGAAGCTTTCTTT. Amino acid sequence: CASSLAGRVLGEAFF.

The J gene is TRBJ1-1, the V gene TRBV6-5; 9 bases align to TRBD1. After removal of 4 bases from V and 11 bases from J, the junction contained 5 bases not matched to a gene. Germline V lookup: CDR1 MNHEY, CDR2 SVGAGI. The CDR3 has 12 residues. The DNA for the CDR3 is TGTGCCAGCAGTTCCGGACAGGGGACGGCTTTCTTT. It specifies CASSSGQGTAFF.

The chain joins TRBV2 to TRBJ2-7; a weak D match, TRBD1 (7 bases). The V and J ends lost 7 bases and 6 bases respectively, with 25 bases between them. Germline V lookup: CDR1 SNHLY, CDR2 FYNNEI. The CDR3 loop spans 16 amino acids. CDR3 residues: CASTRRQGGLAGEQYF. CDR3 nucleotides: TGTGCCAGCACCCGAAGACAGGGAGGATTAGCTGGCGAGCAGTACTTC.

The V call is TRBV7-6, the J call TRBJ2-3; 7 bases line up with TRBD2. CDR1 is SGHVS, CDR2 FNYEAQ, per germline. CDR3 length: 15 residues. Trimming took 3 bases from V and 2 from J; bases not matched to a gene: 5. CDR3 residues: CASSLTSRYTDTQYF. The CDR3 nucleotides read TGTGCCAGCAGCTTGACTAGCAGATACACAGATACGCAGTATTTT.

The rearrangement links TRBV9 to TRBJ1-2; D unresolved. Germline CDR1 SGDLS, CDR2 YYNGEE. V was cut by 3 bases and J by 0 bases, with 12 bases left in between. The length of the CDR3 is 15 residues. The CDR3 DNA follows: TGTGCCAGCAGCGCTCAGGAACACTCTAACTATGGCTACACCTTC. It is translated as CASSAQEHSNYGYTF. The entire variable domain, with the rest obtained from reference TRBV9 and TRBJ1-2, is as follows: DSGVTQTPKHLITATGQRVTLRCSPRSGDLSVYWYQQSLDQGLQFLIQYYNGEERAKGNILERFSAQQFPDLHSELNLSSLELGDSALYFCASSAQEHSNYGYTFGSGTRLTVV.

About this clone itself: Within the sample, other DNA sequences also encode this same CDR3. The chain combines TRBV6-2 or TRBV6-3 with TRBJ1-1, with TRBD1 identical over 7 bases. Germline V lookup: CDR1 MNHEY, CDR2 SVGEGT. This CDR3 contains 14 residues. V gave up 4 bases and J gave up 0 bases; unmatched junction bases: 2. CDR3 bases: TGTGCCAGCAGTTTACAGGGGATGAACACTGAAGCTTTCTTT. It yields the protein CASSLQGMNTEAFF.

The chain uses TRBV6-5 and TRBJ1-1; D might be TRBD1 (5 bases). V was pared by 2 bases and J by 13 bases, with 17 bases between. This CDR3 comprises 13 residues. Looked up from germline, CDR1 is MNHEY and CDR2 is SVGAGI. The CDR3 here is CASSYPFGTRIFF. CDR3 bases: TGTGCCAGCAGTTACCCTTTCGGGACTCGGATTTTCTTT.

This clone appeared once. This sequence joins TRBV19 and TRBJ1-6, with 8 positions matching TRBD1. V was clipped by 4 bases and J by 8 bases; unmatched bases: 7. CDR1 LNHDA and CDR2 SQIVND come from the germline V gene (reference sequence). The CDR3 extends over 15 amino acids. CDR3 bases: TGTGCCAGTAGTACCTTCGGACAGGGTCATTCACCCCTCCACTTT. Amino acids: CASSTFGQGHSPLHF.

V and J are TRBV3-1 (or the pseudogene TRBV3-2) and TRBJ2-2; D is unclear. V was cut by 1 base and J by 2 bases, with 11 bases left in between. The CDR3 has 16 amino acids. Germline lookup yields CDR1 LGHDT and CDR2 YNNKEL (reference sequence). The CDR3 is CASSQGAPPNTGELFF. The DNA of the CDR3 is TGTGCCAGCAGCCAAGGAGCACCGCCTAACACCGGGGAGCTGTTTTTT.

The J gene is TRBJ1-2, the V gene TRBV7-8; D might be TRBD1 (6 bases). Per the germline V gene, CDR1 is SGHVS and CDR2 is FQNEAQ. This CDR3 is 16 amino acids long. Trimming shortened V by 5 bases and J by 0 bases, and 16 bases separated the two germline ends. The CDR3 DNA reads as TGTGCCAGCAGCCCGACACCAGGGGCGGCTAACTATGGCTACACCTTC. This sequence encodes CASSPTPGAANYGYTF.

In its sample, this clone was seen a few times. The chain employs TRBV7-6 and TRBJ2-1; 7 bases are a match to TRBD2. In germline, CDR1 is SGHVS, CDR2 FNYEAQ. The junction had 12 bases not matched to a gene; V was cut back by 0 bases and J by 7 bases. The CDR3 spans 17 residues. The CDR3 loop is CASSLAGRRERWNEQFF. CDR3 bases: TGTGCCAGCAGCTTAGCGGGGCGGCGGGAGCGGTGGAATGAGCAGTTCTTC.

The chain uses TRBV5-6 and TRBJ2-2; 12 nucleotides agree with TRBD1. The CDR3 runs 16 residues. The germline V gene has CDR1 SGHDT and CDR2 YYEEEE. Trimming took 4 bases from V and 4 from J; bases not matched to a gene: 5. The CDR3 reads CASSRVGQGATGELFF. The CDR3 DNA is TGTGCCAGCAGCCGGGTGGGACAGGGGGCCACCGGGGAGCTGTTTTTT.

This clone was counted once. This rearrangement joins TRBV6-5 to TRBJ1-2; 7 positions agree with TRBD1. The germline CDR1 and CDR2 sequences are MNHEY and SVGAGI. There are 13 residues in the CDR3. Trimming at V came to 5 bases and at J to 3 bases, leaving 3 bases not matched to a gene. The CDR3 nucleotides read TGTGCCAGCAGTCGACAGGGCTACTATGGCTACACCTTC. Amino acids: CASSRQGYYGYTF.